This is a list of T cell receptor beta chains from one sample in a study of cytomegalovirus exposure and HLA in healthy donors. The repertoire was sequenced with immunoSEQ multiplex PCR; TCRdb's copy has only in-frame clones and lacks some. Altogether about 130,000 clones are present, roughly nine tenths being singletons, with the ten largest covering 1.2%. Sequenced material: PBMCs. The receptors stem from a woman in her late teens or twenties in good health and CMV-seronegative. CDR3s include the opening cysteine and the closing phenylalanine or tryptophan.

v_call,cdr3_aa
TRBV18,CASSRQGTGELFF
TRBV5-4,CASSLNGGPGTGELFF
TRBV4-2,CASSQDAGYEQYF
TRBV20-1,CSASGQETQYF
TRBV5-1,CASSLQGTITEAFF
TRBV7-3,CASSLIDSKTQYF
TRBV4-2,CASSQGSVATETQYF
TRBV7-6,CASSSGGWTNEKLFF
TRBV7-9,CASSSSSGAYQETQYF
TRBV5-6,CASSLGTYSNQPQHF
TRBV7-9,CASSYPGTGLEKLFF
TRBV28,CASSLAGQGRDTQYF
TRBV11-2,CASNRLTDTQYF
TRBV7-6,CASSFSGGASTDTQYF
TRBV19,CASSIKRVRSEAFF
TRBV7-9,CASSREAMDRTDTQYF
TRBV5-1,CASSPRQGPEGYTF
TRBV5-4,CASSSYVLSGGYEQYF
TRBV18,CASSGGVTTSNQPQHF
TRBV19,CASRAGKTGVQPQHF
TRBV18,CASSELPNTEAFF
TRBV4-2,CASSRTQTGLAGSYEQYF
TRBV9,CASTPILDTRNNYGYTF
TRBV5-5,CASAPRGGGYEQYF
TRBV27,CASSPRSNSPLHF
TRBV5-4,CASSLDRVTEAFF
TRBV5-1,CASSLVAGSDEQYF
TRBV20-1,CSASPDTEAFF
TRBV19,CASQAGGSEYF